This TCR beta chain was documented in a study of shared clonotypes between healthy human individuals. Here immunoSEQ multiplex PCR was the method, and the copy in TCRdb shows in-frame clones only, minus some. The sample shows about 1.4 million clones, approximately 96% of them seen only once. Sequencing was performed on naive CD4+ T cells sorted from blood. This sample's subset: CD45RA+ positively selected. This TCR derives from a man aged 25-45 years in good health.

The DNA of the CDR3 is TGTGCCAGCAGTTTAATGGCTGGGTCTACGTACAATGAGCAGTTCTTC. Its protein is CASSLMAGSTYNEQFF. The chain joins TRBV27 to TRBJ2-1; D is ambiguous. CDR3 length equals 16 residues. Trimming stripped 2 bases from V and 4 bases from J, with 15 bases between. The germline V gene has CDR1 MNHEY and CDR2 SMNVEV (reference sequence).